These T cell receptor beta chains were read from a single sample in a study of T cells in Graves' hyperthyroidism and ophthalmopathy. TCRdb reprocessed the multiplex PCR reads with MiXCR, giving one entry per CDR3 protein. The sample lists about 640,000 distinct CDR3 sequences, about a fifth seen once, with roughly 30% in the top ten. Sequencing was carried out using blood. These receptors were obtained from a man aged 25-45 years with Graves' ophthalmopathy. Each CDR3 is given with its conserved first and last residue. Fields, in order: CDR3 length, V gene, J gene, D gene, clone size, CDR3 protein, CDR3 DNA. D genes are given only for firm matches. Clone size, where shown, is once, few, many, or a class for clones that have expanded.

len: 15; v_gene: TRBV18; j_gene: TRBJ2-3; d_gene: TRBD1; abundance: .; CDR3aa: CASSPKGQSTDTQYF; CDR3nt: TGTGCCAGCTCACCGAAGGGACAGAGCACAGATACGCAGTATTTT
len: 16; v_gene: TRBV28; j_gene: TRBJ2-1; d_gene: TRBD2; abundance: few; CDR3aa: CASILSGRAGNNEQFF; CDR3nt: TGTGCCAGCATCCTGAGCGGGAGGGCAGGCAATAATGAGCAGTTCTTC
len: 15; v_gene: TRBV4-1; j_gene: TRBJ1-6; d_gene: TRBD1; abundance: .; CDR3aa: CASRLEDRVGSPLHF; CDR3nt: TGCGCCAGCAGGCTCGAGGACAGGGTAGGGTCACCCCTCCACTTT
len: 14; v_gene: TRBV11-2; j_gene: TRBJ2-7; d_gene: .; abundance: .; CDR3aa: CASSSTSLSYEQYF; CDR3nt: TGTGCCAGCAGCTCCACCAGCCTCTCCTACGAGCAGTACTTC
len: 14; v_gene: TRBV5-5; j_gene: TRBJ1-1; d_gene: .; abundance: .; CDR3aa: CASSYVTVDTEAFF; CDR3nt: TGTGCCAGCAGCTACGTGACAGTTGACACTGAAGCTTTCTTT
len: 13; v_gene: TRBV29-1; j_gene: TRBJ2-7; d_gene: .; abundance: few; CDR3aa: CSLARDTYYEQYF; CDR3nt: TGCAGCCTTGCCCGGGACACCTACTACGAGCAGTACTTC
len: 14; v_gene: TRBV6-4; j_gene: TRBJ1-1; d_gene: .; abundance: few; CDR3aa: CASSDVRQNTEAFF; CDR3nt: TGTGCCAGCAGTGACGTACGACAGAACACTGAAGCTTTCTTT
len: 14; v_gene: TRBV2; j_gene: TRBJ1-1; d_gene: .; abundance: .; CDR3aa: CASTRDRRNTEAFF; CDR3nt: TGTGCCAGCACTCGTGACAGGAGGAACACTGAAGCTTTCTTT
len: 14; v_gene: TRBV19; j_gene: TRBJ2-7; d_gene: .; abundance: few; CDR3aa: CASSIWGRSYEQYF; CDR3nt: TGTGCCAGTAGTATTTGGGGCAGATCCTACGAGCAGTACTTC
len: 18; v_gene: TRBV5-1; j_gene: TRBJ2-7; d_gene: TRBD2; abundance: many; CDR3aa: CASSSLGAGGKGTYEQYF; CDR3nt: TGCGCCAGCAGCTCGCTCGGAGCGGGAGGAAAGGGGACCTACGAGCAGTACTTC
len: 16; v_gene: TRBV7-2; j_gene: TRBJ2-1; d_gene: TRBD1; abundance: many; CDR3aa: CASSPQTGIGRNEQFF; CDR3nt: TGTGCCAGCAGCCCGCAGACAGGGATTGGACGAAATGAGCAGTTCTTC
len: 15; v_gene: TRBV3-1; j_gene: TRBJ2-7; d_gene: TRBD2; abundance: .; CDR3aa: CASSHLAGGSYEQYF; CDR3nt: TGTGCCAGCAGCCACCTAGCGGGCGGCTCCTACGAGCAGTACTTC
len: 15; v_gene: TRBV6-1; j_gene: TRBJ1-5; d_gene: .; abundance: few; CDR3aa: CASRALSRSNQPQHF; CDR3nt: TGTGCCAGCCGAGCCCTATCACGAAGCAATCAGCCCCAGCATTTT
len: 17; v_gene: TRBV27; j_gene: TRBJ1-6; d_gene: TRBD1; abundance: few; CDR3aa: CASSRQGPISYNSPLHF; CDR3nt: TGTGCCAGCAGTAGACAGGGCCCTATCTCCTATAATTCACCCCTCCACTTT
len: 16; v_gene: TRBV7-9; j_gene: TRBJ1-1; d_gene: .; abundance: few; CDR3aa: CASSDFEGRRNTEAFF; CDR3nt: TGTGCCAGCAGCGACTTCGAGGGGAGAAGGAACACTGAAGCTTTCTTT
len: 14; v_gene: TRBV20-1; j_gene: TRBJ2-7; d_gene: .; abundance: .; CDR3aa: CSARDNRGFYEQYF; CDR3nt: TGCAGTGCTAGAGATAATCGGGGATTCTACGAGCAGTACTTC
len: 14; v_gene: TRBV29-1; j_gene: TRBJ2-1; d_gene: .; abundance: few; CDR3aa: CSVAGQSSYNEQFF; CDR3nt: TGCAGCGTTGCAGGGCAGAGCTCCTACAATGAGCAGTTCTTC
len: 16; v_gene: TRBV5-5; j_gene: TRBJ2-3; d_gene: TRBD2; abundance: .; CDR3aa: CASSLAVKREVDTQYF; CDR3nt: TGTGCCAGCAGCTTGGCCGTCAAGCGGGAGGTAGATACGCAGTATTTT
len: 14; v_gene: TRBV3-1; j_gene: TRBJ2-1; d_gene: .; abundance: many; CDR3aa: CASSPGASYNEQFF; CDR3nt: TGTGCCAGCAGCCCGGGGGCGTCCTACAATGAGCAGTTCTTC
len: 15; v_gene: TRBV18; j_gene: TRBJ2-5; d_gene: .; abundance: .; CDR3aa: CASSTTGGTEETQYF; CDR3nt: TGTGCCAGCTCAACGACTGGGGGCACTGAGGAGACCCAGTACTTC
len: 13; v_gene: TRBV7-9; j_gene: TRBJ2-1; d_gene: .; abundance: .; CDR3aa: CASSLDEGYEQFF; CDR3nt: TGTGCCAGCAGCTTGGATGAGGGCTATGAGCAGTTCTTC
len: 16; v_gene: TRBV6-1; j_gene: TRBJ1-1; d_gene: .; abundance: many; CDR3aa: CASSPANRGRRTEAFF; CDR3nt: TGTGCCAGCAGCCCGGCTAACCGGGGGAGGAGGACTGAAGCTTTCTTT
len: 16; v_gene: TRBV2; j_gene: TRBJ2-3; d_gene: TRBD2; abundance: few; CDR3aa: CASSSGRVAPADTQYF; CDR3nt: TGTGCCAGCAGTAGCGGGAGGGTGGCCCCAGCAGATACGCAGTATTTT
len: 15; v_gene: TRBV27; j_gene: TRBJ2-3; d_gene: TRBD2; abundance: many; CDR3aa: CASNGLAENTDTQYF; CDR3nt: TGTGCCAGCAACGGGCTAGCGGAAAACACAGATACGCAGTATTTT
len: 17; v_gene: TRBV3-1; j_gene: TRBJ2-5; d_gene: .; abundance: .; CDR3aa: CASSQDSGSPNRETQYF; CDR3nt: TGTGCCAGCAGCCAAGATAGTGGGAGCCCCAATCGGGAGACCCAGTACTTC
len: 17; v_gene: TRBV19; j_gene: TRBJ2-7; d_gene: TRBD2; abundance: .; CDR3aa: CASSMGGLAVDSYEQYF; CDR3nt: TGTGCCAGTAGTATGGGAGGACTAGCGGTGGACTCCTACGAGCAGTACTTC
len: 15; v_gene: TRBV2; j_gene: TRBJ2-1; d_gene: .; abundance: many; CDR3aa: CASSAFRRDYNEQFF; CDR3nt: TGTGCCAGCAGTGCCTTTCGGCGGGACTACAATGAGCAGTTCTTC
len: 15; v_gene: TRBV2; j_gene: TRBJ2-2; d_gene: .; abundance: few; CDR3aa: CASMNRGGNTGELFF; CDR3nt: TGTGCCAGCATGAACAGGGGGGGGAACACCGGGGAGCTGTTTTTT
len: 16; v_gene: TRBV2; j_gene: TRBJ2-4; d_gene: .; abundance: .; CDR3aa: CASSEASSYTKNIQYF; CDR3nt: TGTGCCAGCAGTGAAGCGTCTAGTTATACCAAAAACATTCAGTACTTC
len: 13; v_gene: TRBV28; j_gene: TRBJ1-2; d_gene: TRBD1; abundance: .; CDR3aa: CASRPGTGYGYTF; CDR3nt: TGTGCCAGCAGACCCGGGACAGGGTATGGCTACACCTTC
len: 13; v_gene: TRBV30; j_gene: TRBJ1-5; d_gene: .; abundance: .; CDR3aa: CAWSWQDNQPQHF; CDR3nt: TGTGCCTGGAGTTGGCAGGACAATCAGCCCCAGCATTTT
len: 13; v_gene: TRBV11-2; j_gene: TRBJ1-1; d_gene: TRBD1; abundance: many; CDR3aa: CASSLSTGEEAFF; CDR3nt: TGTGCCAGCAGCTTATCAACAGGGGAGGAAGCTTTCTTT
len: 12; v_gene: TRBV30; j_gene: TRBJ1-1; d_gene: .; abundance: many; CDR3aa: CAWRTWNTEAFF; CDR3nt: TGTGCCTGGAGAACGTGGAACACTGAAGCTTTCTTT
len: 16; v_gene: TRBV7-2; j_gene: TRBJ2-7; d_gene: TRBD2; abundance: many; CDR3aa: CASSQVAGVHPYEQYF; CDR3nt: TGTGCCAGCAGCCAAGTAGCGGGAGTTCATCCCTACGAGCAGTACTTC
len: 14; v_gene: TRBV27; j_gene: TRBJ1-5; d_gene: .; abundance: many; CDR3aa: CASSLGGDGQPQHF; CDR3nt: TGTGCCAGCAGTTTGGGTGGGGATGGCCAGCCCCAGCATTTT
len: 13; v_gene: TRBV11-2; j_gene: TRBJ1-2; d_gene: .; abundance: .; CDR3aa: CASSLDQRDGYTF; CDR3nt: TGTGCCAGCAGCTTAGATCAAAGGGACGGCTACACCTTC
len: 16; v_gene: TRBV6-5; j_gene: TRBJ1-2; d_gene: TRBD1; abundance: .; CDR3aa: CASSSLGQGRHYGYTF; CDR3nt: TGTGCCAGCAGTTCCTTAGGACAGGGACGACACTATGGCTACACCTTC